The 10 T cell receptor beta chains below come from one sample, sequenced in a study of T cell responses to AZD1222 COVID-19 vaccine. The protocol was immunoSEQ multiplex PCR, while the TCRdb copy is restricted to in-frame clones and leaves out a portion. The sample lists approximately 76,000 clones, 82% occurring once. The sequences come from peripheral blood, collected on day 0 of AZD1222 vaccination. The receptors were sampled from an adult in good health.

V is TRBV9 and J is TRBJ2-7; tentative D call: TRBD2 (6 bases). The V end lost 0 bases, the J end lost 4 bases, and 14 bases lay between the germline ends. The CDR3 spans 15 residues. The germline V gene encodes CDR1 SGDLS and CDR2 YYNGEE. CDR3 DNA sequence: TGTGCCAGCAGCGTAGCCGGCGGGATGGGGTACGAGCAGTACTTC. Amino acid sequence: CASSVAGGMGYEQYF.

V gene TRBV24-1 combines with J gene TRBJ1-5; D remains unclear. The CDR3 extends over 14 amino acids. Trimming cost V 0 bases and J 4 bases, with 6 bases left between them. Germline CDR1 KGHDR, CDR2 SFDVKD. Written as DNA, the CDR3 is TGTGCCACCAGTGATTTGGGCCCTAATCAGCCCCAGCATTTT. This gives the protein CATSDLGPNQPQHF.

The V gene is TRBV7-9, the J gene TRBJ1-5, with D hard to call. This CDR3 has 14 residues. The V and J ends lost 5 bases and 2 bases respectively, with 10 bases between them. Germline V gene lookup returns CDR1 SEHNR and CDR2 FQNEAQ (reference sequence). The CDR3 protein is CASSQDGGNQPQHF. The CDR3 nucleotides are TGTGCCAGCAGCCAGGATGGGGGCAATCAGCCCCAGCATTTT.

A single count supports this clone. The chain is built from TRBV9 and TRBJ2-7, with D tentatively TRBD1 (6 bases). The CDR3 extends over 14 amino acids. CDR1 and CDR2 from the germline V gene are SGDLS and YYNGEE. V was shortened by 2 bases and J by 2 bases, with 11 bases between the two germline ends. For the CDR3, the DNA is TGTGCCAGCAGCGTTGGGGACACCCCCTACGAGCAGTACTTC. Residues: CASSVGDTPYEQYF.

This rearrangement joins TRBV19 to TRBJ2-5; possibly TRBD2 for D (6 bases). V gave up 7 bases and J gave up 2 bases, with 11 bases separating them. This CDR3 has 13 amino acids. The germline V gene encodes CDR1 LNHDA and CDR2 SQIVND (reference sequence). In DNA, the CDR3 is TGTGCCAGTATGTCGGGGAGGCAAGAGACCCAGTACTTC. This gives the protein CASMSGRQETQYF. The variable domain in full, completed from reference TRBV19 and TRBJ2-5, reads DGGITQSPKYLFRKEGQNVTLSCEQNLNHDAMYWYRQDPGQGLRLIYYSQIVNDFQKGDIAEGYSVSREKKESFPLTVTSAQKNPTAFYLCASMSGRQETQYFGPGTRLLVL.

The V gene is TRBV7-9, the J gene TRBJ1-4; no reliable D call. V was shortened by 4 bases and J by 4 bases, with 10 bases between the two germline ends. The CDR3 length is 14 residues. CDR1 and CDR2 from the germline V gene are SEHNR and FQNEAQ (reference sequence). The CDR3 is CASSSQFSNEKLFF. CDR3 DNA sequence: TGTGCCAGCAGCTCCCAGTTTAGTAATGAAAAACTGTTTTTT.

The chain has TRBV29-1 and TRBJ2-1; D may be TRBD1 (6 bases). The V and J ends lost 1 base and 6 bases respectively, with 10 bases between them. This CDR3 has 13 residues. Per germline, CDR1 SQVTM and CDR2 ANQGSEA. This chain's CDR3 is CSVEGQVGNEQFF. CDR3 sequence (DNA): TGCAGCGTTGAAGGACAGGTCGGCAATGAGCAGTTCTTC.

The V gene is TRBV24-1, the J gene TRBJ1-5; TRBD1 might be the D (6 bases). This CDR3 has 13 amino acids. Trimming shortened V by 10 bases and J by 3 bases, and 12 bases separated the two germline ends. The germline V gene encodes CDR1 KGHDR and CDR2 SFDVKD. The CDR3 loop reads CATQDSPNQPQHF. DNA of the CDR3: TGTGCCACACAGGACAGTCCCAATCAGCCCCAGCATTTT.

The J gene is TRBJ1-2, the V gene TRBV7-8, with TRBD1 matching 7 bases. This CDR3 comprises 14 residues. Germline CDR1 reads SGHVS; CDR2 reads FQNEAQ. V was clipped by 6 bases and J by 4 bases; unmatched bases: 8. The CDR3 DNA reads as TGTGCCAGCAGTTCGACAGGGATCACCTATGGCTACACCTTC. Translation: CASSSTGITYGYTF.

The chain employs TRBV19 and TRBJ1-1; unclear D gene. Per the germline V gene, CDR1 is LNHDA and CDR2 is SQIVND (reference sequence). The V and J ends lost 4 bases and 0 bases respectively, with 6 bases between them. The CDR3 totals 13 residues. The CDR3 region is CASSKGMNTEAFF. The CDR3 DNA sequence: TGTGCCAGTAGTAAGGGCATGAACACTGAAGCTTTCTTT.